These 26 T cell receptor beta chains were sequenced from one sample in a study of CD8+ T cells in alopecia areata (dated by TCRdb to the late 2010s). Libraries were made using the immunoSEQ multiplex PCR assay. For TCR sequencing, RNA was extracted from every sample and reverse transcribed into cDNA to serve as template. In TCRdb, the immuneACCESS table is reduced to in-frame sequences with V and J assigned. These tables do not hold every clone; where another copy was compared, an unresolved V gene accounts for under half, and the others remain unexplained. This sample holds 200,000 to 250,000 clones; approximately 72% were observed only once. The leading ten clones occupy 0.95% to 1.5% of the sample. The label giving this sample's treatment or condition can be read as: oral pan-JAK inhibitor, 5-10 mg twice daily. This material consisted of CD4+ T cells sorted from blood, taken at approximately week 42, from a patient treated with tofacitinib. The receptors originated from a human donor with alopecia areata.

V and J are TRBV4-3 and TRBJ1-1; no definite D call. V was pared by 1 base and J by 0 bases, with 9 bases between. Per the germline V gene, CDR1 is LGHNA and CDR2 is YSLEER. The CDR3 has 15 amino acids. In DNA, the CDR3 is TGCGCCAGCAGCCAAGTTCTAGGGTTGAACACTGAAGCTTTCTTT. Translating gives CASSQVLGLNTEAFF.

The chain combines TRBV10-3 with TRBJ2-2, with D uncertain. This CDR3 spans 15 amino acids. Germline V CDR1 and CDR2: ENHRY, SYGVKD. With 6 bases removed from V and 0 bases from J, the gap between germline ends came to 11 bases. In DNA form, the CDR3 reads TGTGCCATCAGCCCTGGACGGACGAACACCGGGGAGCTGTTTTTT. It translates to CAISPGRTNTGELFF.

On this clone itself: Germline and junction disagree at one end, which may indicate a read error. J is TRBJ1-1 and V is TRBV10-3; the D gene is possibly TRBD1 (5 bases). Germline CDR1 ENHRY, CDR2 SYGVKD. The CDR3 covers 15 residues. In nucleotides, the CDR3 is TGTGCCATCAGCGAGTCCCCGGGACTACGACATGAAGCTTTCTTT. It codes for CAISESPGLRHEAFF.

CDR3 amino acids: CASSPRSSGNYGYTF. The DNA for the CDR3 is TGTGCCAGCTCACCACGGTCTTCGGGAAACTATGGCTACACCTTC. The V gene is TRBV18, the J gene TRBJ1-2; D is ambiguous. The CDR3 runs 15 residues. The ends were cut back, 1 base at V and 2 bases at J, with 11 bases in the middle. The germline V gene has CDR1 KGHSH and CDR2 LQKENI.

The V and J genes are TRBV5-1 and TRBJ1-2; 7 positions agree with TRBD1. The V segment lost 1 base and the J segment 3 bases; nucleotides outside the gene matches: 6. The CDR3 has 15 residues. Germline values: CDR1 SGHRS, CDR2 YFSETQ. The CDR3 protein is CASSLTLGTDYGYTF. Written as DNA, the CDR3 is TGCGCCAGCAGCTTGACCCTCGGGACAGACTATGGCTACACCTTC. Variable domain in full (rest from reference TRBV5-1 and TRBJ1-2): KAGVTQTPRYLIKTRGQQVTLSCSPISGHRSVSWYQQTPGQGLQFLFEYFSETQRNKGNFPGRFSGRQFSNSRSEMNVSTLELGDSALYLCASSLTLGTDYGYTFGSGTRLTVV.

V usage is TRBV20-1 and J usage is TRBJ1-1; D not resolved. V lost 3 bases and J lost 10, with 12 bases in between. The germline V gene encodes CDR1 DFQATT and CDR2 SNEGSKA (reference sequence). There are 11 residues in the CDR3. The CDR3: CSASSVVLAFF. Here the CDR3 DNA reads TGCAGTGCTAGTTCCGTTGTGTTAGCTTTCTTT.

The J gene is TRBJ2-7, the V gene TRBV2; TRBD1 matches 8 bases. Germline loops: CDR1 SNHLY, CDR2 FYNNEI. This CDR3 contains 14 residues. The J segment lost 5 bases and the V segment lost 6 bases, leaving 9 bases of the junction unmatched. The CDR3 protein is CASRTDRASHEQYF. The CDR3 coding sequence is TGTGCCAGCAGGACGGACAGGGCAAGCCACGAGCAGTACTTC.

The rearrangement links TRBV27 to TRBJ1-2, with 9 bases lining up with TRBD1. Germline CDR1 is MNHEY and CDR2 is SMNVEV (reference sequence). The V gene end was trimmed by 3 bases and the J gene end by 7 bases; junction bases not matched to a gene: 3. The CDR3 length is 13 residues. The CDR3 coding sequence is TGTGCCAGCAGTTTTCGACAGGGGGGTGGCTACACCTTC. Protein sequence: CASSFRQGGGYTF.

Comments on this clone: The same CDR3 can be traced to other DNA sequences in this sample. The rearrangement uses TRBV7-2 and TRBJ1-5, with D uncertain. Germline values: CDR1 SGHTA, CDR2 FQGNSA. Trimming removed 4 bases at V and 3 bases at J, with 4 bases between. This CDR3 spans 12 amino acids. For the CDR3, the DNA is TGTGCCAGCAGCTCTCCCAATCAGCCCCAGCATTTT. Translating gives CASSSPNQPQHF.

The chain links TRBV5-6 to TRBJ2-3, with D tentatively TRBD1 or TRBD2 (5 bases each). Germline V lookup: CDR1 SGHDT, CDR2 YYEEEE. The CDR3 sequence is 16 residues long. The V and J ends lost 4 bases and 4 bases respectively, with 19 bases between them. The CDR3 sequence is CASSALGGGASDTQYF. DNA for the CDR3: TGTGCCAGCAGCGCCCTTGGTGGGGGAGCTTCAGATACGCAGTATTTT.

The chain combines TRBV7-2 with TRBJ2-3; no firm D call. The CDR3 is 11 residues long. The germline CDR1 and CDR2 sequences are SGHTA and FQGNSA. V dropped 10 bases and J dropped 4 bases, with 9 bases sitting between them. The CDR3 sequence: CATRAADTQYF. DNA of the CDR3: TGTGCCACCCGGGCAGCAGATACGCAGTATTTT.

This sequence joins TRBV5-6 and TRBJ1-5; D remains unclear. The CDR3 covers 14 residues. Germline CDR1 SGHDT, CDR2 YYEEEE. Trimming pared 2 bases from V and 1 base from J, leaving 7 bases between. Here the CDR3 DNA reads TGTGCCAGCAGCTTAGGAGGGAGCAATCAGCCCCAGCATTTT. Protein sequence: CASSLGGSNQPQHF.

The CDR3 coding sequence is TGTGCCGCCGGGACAGGGGGCTACGAGCAGTACTTC. Its translation: CAAGTGGYEQYF. The chain combines TRBV6-6 with TRBJ2-7; 11 positions match TRBD1. The V and J ends lost 11 bases and 3 bases, in that order; junction bases with no gene match: 3. The CDR3 totals 12 residues. Germline CDR1 reads MNHNY; CDR2 reads SVGAGI (reference sequence).

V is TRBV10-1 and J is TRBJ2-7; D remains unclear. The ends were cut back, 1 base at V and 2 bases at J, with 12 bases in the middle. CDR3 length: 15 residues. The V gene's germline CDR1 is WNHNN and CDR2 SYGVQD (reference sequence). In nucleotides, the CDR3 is TGCGCCAGCAGTGAGTATGAAAGAGCTCCCTACGAGCAGTACTTC. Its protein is CASSEYERAPYEQYF.

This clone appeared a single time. CDR3 amino acids: CSVVKAGRDTEAFF. CDR3 coding DNA: TGCAGCGTTGTAAAGGCAGGGAGGGACACTGAAGCTTTCTTT. V and J are TRBV29-1 and TRBJ1-1; weak D call: TRBD1 (5 bases). The CDR3 loop spans 14 amino acids. The germline V gene has CDR1 SQVTM and CDR2 ANQGSEA. Trimming removed 4 bases from V and 3 bases from J, with 15 bases in between.

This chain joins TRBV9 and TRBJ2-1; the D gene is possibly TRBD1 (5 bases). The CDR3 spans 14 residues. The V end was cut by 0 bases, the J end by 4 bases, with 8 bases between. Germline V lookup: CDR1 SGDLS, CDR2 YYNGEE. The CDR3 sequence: CASSVADRYNEQFF. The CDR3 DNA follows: TGTGCCAGCAGCGTAGCAGACAGATACAATGAGCAGTTCTTC.

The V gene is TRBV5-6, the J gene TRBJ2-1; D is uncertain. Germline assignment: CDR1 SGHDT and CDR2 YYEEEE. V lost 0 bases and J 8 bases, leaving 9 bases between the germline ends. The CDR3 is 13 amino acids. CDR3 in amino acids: CASSLGVWDEQFF. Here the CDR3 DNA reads TGTGCCAGCAGCTTGGGGGTTTGGGATGAGCAGTTCTTC.

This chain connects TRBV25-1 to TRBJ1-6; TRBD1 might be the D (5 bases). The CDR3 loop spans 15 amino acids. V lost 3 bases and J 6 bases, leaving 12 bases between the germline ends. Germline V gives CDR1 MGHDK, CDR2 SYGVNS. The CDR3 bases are TGTGCCAGCAGTGATTTTAGGGGAGGTAATTCACCCCTCCACTTT. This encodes CASSDFRGGNSPLHF.

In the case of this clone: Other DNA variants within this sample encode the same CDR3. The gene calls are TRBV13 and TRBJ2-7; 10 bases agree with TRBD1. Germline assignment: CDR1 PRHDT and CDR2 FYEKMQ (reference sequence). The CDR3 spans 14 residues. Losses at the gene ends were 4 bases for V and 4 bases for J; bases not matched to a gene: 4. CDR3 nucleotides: TGTGCCAGCAGCTCGGACAGGGGGTCTTACGAGCAGTACTTC. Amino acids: CASSSDRGSYEQYF.

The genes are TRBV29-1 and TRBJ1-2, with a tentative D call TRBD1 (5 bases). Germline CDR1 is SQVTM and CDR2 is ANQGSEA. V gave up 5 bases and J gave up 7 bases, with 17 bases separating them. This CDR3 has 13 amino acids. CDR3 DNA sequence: TGCAGCGTTAGGGCAGGGTTAACTTTTGGCTACACCTTC. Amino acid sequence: CSVRAGLTFGYTF.

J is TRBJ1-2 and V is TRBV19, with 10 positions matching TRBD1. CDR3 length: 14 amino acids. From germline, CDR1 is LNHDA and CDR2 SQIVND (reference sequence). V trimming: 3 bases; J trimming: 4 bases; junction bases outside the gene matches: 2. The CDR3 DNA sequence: TGTGCCAGTAGTATGGGACAGGGGACCTATGGCTACACCTTC. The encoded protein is CASSMGQGTYGYTF.

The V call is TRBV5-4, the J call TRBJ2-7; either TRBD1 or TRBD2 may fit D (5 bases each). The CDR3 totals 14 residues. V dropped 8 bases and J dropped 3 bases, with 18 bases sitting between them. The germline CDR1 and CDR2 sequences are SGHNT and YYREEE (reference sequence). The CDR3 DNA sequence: TGTGCCAGGCCCCGGGGCGACAGCTTCTACGAGCAGTACTTC. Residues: CARPRGDSFYEQYF.

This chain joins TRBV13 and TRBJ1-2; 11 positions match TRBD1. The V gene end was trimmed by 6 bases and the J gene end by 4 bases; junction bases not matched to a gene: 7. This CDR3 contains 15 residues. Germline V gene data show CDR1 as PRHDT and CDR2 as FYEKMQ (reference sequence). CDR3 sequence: CASSTWTGGGYGYTF. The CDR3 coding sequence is TGTGCCAGCAGTACGTGGACAGGGGGCGGCTATGGCTACACCTTC.

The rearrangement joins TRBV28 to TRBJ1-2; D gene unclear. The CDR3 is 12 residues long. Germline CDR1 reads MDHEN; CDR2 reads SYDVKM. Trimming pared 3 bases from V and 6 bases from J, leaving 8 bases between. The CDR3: CASSFGENGYTF. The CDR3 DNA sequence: TGTGCCAGCAGTTTTGGAGAGAATGGCTACACCTTC.

CDR3: CSVLPGLLGYTF. The CDR3 bases are TGCAGCGTTCTCCCAGGGTTGCTTGGCTACACCTTC. The chain employs TRBV29-1 and TRBJ1-2; D is possibly TRBD1 (5 bases). CDR1 and CDR2 (germline): SQVTM, ANQGSEA. This CDR3 is 12 amino acids long. Trimming took off 5 bases at V and 7 bases at J, with 14 bases between the two ends.

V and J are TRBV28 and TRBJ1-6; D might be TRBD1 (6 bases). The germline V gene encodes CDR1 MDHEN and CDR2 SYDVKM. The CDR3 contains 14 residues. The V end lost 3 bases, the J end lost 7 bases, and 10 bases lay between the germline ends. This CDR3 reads CASSLGGGNSPLHF. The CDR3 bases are TGTGCCAGCAGTTTGGGAGGGGGGAATTCACCCCTCCACTTT.